A selection of T cell receptor beta chains follows, all from one sample in a study of radiation and T cells in renal cell carcinoma. Assay: immunoSEQ multiplex PCR; the TCRdb copy retains only in-frame clones and omits some. Of 120,000 or so clones in the sample, approximately 90% were seen once. Sequenced material: blood, taken from a patient whose treatment included radiotherapy and nephrectomy. The receptors shown here come from a woman between 65 and 79 years old with renal cell carcinoma. Each CDR3 is given with its conserved first and last residue. The order of the fields is V gene, J gene, clone size, D gene, CDR3 DNA, CDR3 protein. A D gene is named only where the DNA matches it firmly. The size field is filled for only some rows; it gives once, few, many or a size class.

v_gene: TRBV13; j_gene: TRBJ1-1; abundance: NA; d_gene: NA; CDR3nt: TGTGCCAGCAGCTTACTGGACAGTGGGGCTTTCTTT; CDR3aa: CASSLLDSGAFF
v_gene: TRBV28; j_gene: TRBJ1-5; abundance: once; d_gene: NA; CDR3nt: TGTGCCAGCAGTTTACCAGGGTTGTTGCCCCAGCATTTT; CDR3aa: CASSLPGLLPQHF
v_gene: TRBV2; j_gene: TRBJ2-5; abundance: few; d_gene: TRBD1; CDR3nt: TGTGCCAGCAGGACGACAGGGACGGAGACCCAGTACTTC; CDR3aa: CASRTTGTETQYF
v_gene: TRBV19; j_gene: TRBJ1-3; abundance: NA; d_gene: NA; CDR3nt: TGTGCCAGTAGTATCGGGCAGGCGAGAAACACCATATATTTT; CDR3aa: CASSIGQARNTIYF
v_gene: TRBV19; j_gene: TRBJ1-5; abundance: NA; d_gene: NA; CDR3nt: TGTGCCAGTAGTATTTACAGGAAGGGCAATCAGCCCCAGCATTTT; CDR3aa: CASSIYRKGNQPQHF
v_gene: TRBV6-1; j_gene: TRBJ2-3; abundance: NA; d_gene: NA; CDR3nt: TGTGCCAGCAGTGCCCGTGTCAGCACAGATACGCAGTATTTT; CDR3aa: CASSARVSTDTQYF
v_gene: TRBV19; j_gene: TRBJ2-5; abundance: NA; d_gene: NA; CDR3nt: TGTGCCAGTAGTACTAGCAAGACCCAGTACTTC; CDR3aa: CASSTSKTQYF
v_gene: TRBV4-1; j_gene: TRBJ2-6; abundance: NA; d_gene: NA; CDR3nt: TGCGCCAGCAGCCAAGATTCAGGGATCGGGGCCAACGTCCTGACTTTC; CDR3aa: CASSQDSGIGANVLTF
v_gene: TRBV7-3; j_gene: TRBJ1-6; abundance: NA; d_gene: NA; CDR3nt: TGTGCCAGCAGCTTATCGGTGAGAGCGAGCTCCTATAATTCACCCCTCCACTTT; CDR3aa: CASSLSVRASSYNSPLHF
v_gene: TRBV5-4; j_gene: TRBJ1-6; abundance: NA; d_gene: NA; CDR3nt: TGTGCCAGCAGCTTGGGGGTGAATTCACCCCTCCACTTT; CDR3aa: CASSLGVNSPLHF
v_gene: TRBV7-7; j_gene: TRBJ2-3; abundance: NA; d_gene: NA; CDR3nt: TGTGCTAGCAGCTTAGGGCTAGGCAGGGCCACAGATACGCAGTATTTT; CDR3aa: CASSLGLGRATDTQYF
v_gene: TRBV7-2; j_gene: TRBJ1-5; abundance: NA; d_gene: NA; CDR3nt: TGTGCCAGCAGCTCGAGCCTAACGCAGGGGCATGGCAATCAGCCCCAGCATTTT; CDR3aa: CASSSSLTQGHGNQPQHF
v_gene: TRBV5-6; j_gene: TRBJ1-2; abundance: NA; d_gene: TRBD1; CDR3nt: TGTGCCAGCAGCCCGGGACAGGGGGCTGGGTACACCTTC; CDR3aa: CASSPGQGAGYTF
v_gene: TRBV6-5; j_gene: TRBJ2-5; abundance: NA; d_gene: TRBD2; CDR3nt: TGTGCCAGCAGTTACGTACCTAGCGGGGGCCAAGAGACCCAGTACTTC; CDR3aa: CASSYVPSGGQETQYF
v_gene: TRBV27; j_gene: TRBJ1-4; abundance: NA; d_gene: NA; CDR3nt: TGTGCCAGCAGTTTCCGGGGGATTAATGAAAAACTGTTTTTT; CDR3aa: CASSFRGINEKLFF
v_gene: TRBV30; j_gene: TRBJ1-6; abundance: NA; d_gene: NA; CDR3nt: TGTGCCTGGTCCACAAGCTCCTATAATTCACCCCTCCACTTT; CDR3aa: CAWSTSSYNSPLHF
v_gene: TRBV29-1; j_gene: TRBJ2-7; abundance: NA; d_gene: NA; CDR3nt: TGCAGCGTTGATCAGGGCTCGAGCTACGAGCAGTACTTC; CDR3aa: CSVDQGSSYEQYF
v_gene: TRBV5-6; j_gene: TRBJ1-2; abundance: NA; d_gene: NA; CDR3nt: TGTGCCAGCAGGTCGGGGGGTATGGAAAACTATGGCTACACCTTC; CDR3aa: CASRSGGMENYGYTF
v_gene: TRBV9; j_gene: TRBJ1-6; abundance: NA; d_gene: NA; CDR3nt: TGTGCCAGCAACCCCGAAGGAGCGGGTTCACCCCTCCACTTT; CDR3aa: CASNPEGAGSPLHF
v_gene: TRBV28; j_gene: TRBJ2-5; abundance: once; d_gene: NA; CDR3nt: TGTGCCAGCAGTTTGTTACAGGAACAAGAGACCCAGTACTTC; CDR3aa: CASSLLQEQETQYF
v_gene: TRBV11-2; j_gene: TRBJ2-1; abundance: NA; d_gene: TRBD1; CDR3nt: TGTGCCAGCAGCTTGGACAGGTACAATGAGCAGTTCTTC; CDR3aa: CASSLDRYNEQFF
v_gene: TRBV4-2; j_gene: TRBJ1-1; abundance: NA; d_gene: TRBD1; CDR3nt: TGTGCCAGCAGCCAATCTGGACAGGGGAACACTGAAGCTTTCTTT; CDR3aa: CASSQSGQGNTEAFF
v_gene: TRBV6-1; j_gene: TRBJ2-7; abundance: NA; d_gene: TRBD1; CDR3nt: TGTGCCAGCAGATCATCGGGACAGGTCCACGAGCAGTACTTC; CDR3aa: CASRSSGQVHEQYF
v_gene: TRBV5-6; j_gene: TRBJ2-1; abundance: NA; d_gene: TRBD2; CDR3nt: TGTGCCAGCAGCCGGTCCCCGGGACTAGCGGGGGGAAATGAGCAGTTCTTC; CDR3aa: CASSRSPGLAGGNEQFF
v_gene: TRBV6-5; j_gene: TRBJ2-2; abundance: NA; d_gene: NA; CDR3nt: TGTGCCGCCCGGACAATCAGGGGCACCGGGGAGCTGTTTTTT; CDR3aa: CAARTIRGTGELFF
v_gene: TRBV5-1; j_gene: TRBJ2-7; abundance: NA; d_gene: NA; CDR3nt: TGCGCCAGCAGCTTGCTTGTGGGCGAGCAGTACTTC; CDR3aa: CASSLLVGEQYF
v_gene: TRBV5-1; j_gene: TRBJ2-1; abundance: once; d_gene: NA; CDR3nt: TGCGCCAGCAGCCCCCAGGGGTTAGGGCAGGGTGAGCAGTTCTTC; CDR3aa: CASSPQGLGQGEQFF
v_gene: TRBV7-9; j_gene: TRBJ1-5; abundance: NA; d_gene: NA; CDR3nt: TGTGCCAGCAGCTCAGACGGACAGTTTAGCAATCAGCCCCAGCATTTT; CDR3aa: CASSSDGQFSNQPQHF
v_gene: TRBV5-1; j_gene: TRBJ1-5; abundance: NA; d_gene: TRBD1; CDR3nt: TGCGCCAGCAGCTCCGACAGGGTAGGTCAGCCCCAGCATTTT; CDR3aa: CASSSDRVGQPQHF
v_gene: TRBV4-1; j_gene: TRBJ2-7; abundance: NA; d_gene: NA; CDR3nt: TGCGCCAGCAGCCAAAAGGGGGGGGTGGCCTACGAGCAGTACTTC; CDR3aa: CASSQKGGVAYEQYF
v_gene: TRBV5-1; j_gene: TRBJ2-1; abundance: NA; d_gene: NA; CDR3nt: TGCGCCAGCAGCTTGGTTGGGGGGAGCAATGAGCAGTTCTTC; CDR3aa: CASSLVGGSNEQFF
v_gene: TRBV27; j_gene: TRBJ1-6; abundance: NA; d_gene: NA; CDR3nt: TGTGCCAGCAGTTTATCGCAGAGATCACCCCTCCACTTT; CDR3aa: CASSLSQRSPLHF
v_gene: TRBV30; j_gene: TRBJ2-7; abundance: NA; d_gene: TRBD1; CDR3nt: TGTGCCTACCGGGACAGCTCCTACGAGCAGTACTTC; CDR3aa: CAYRDSSYEQYF
v_gene: TRBV7-2; j_gene: TRBJ1-3; abundance: NA; d_gene: NA; CDR3nt: TGTGCCAGCACCGTTACTAGAAACACCATATATTTT; CDR3aa: CASTVTRNTIYF
v_gene: TRBV5-1; j_gene: TRBJ1-1; abundance: once; d_gene: TRBD1; CDR3nt: TGCGCCAGCAGAAGGACAGGGGACACTGAAGCTTTCTTT; CDR3aa: CASRRTGDTEAFF
v_gene: TRBV7-3; j_gene: TRBJ2-7; abundance: NA; d_gene: NA; CDR3nt: TGTGCCAGCAGCCTTGGACAAGAGCAGTACTTC; CDR3aa: CASSLGQEQYF
v_gene: TRBV2; j_gene: TRBJ1-1; abundance: NA; d_gene: NA; CDR3nt: TGTGCCAGCAGTACGGACAGGAACACTGAAGCTTTCTTT; CDR3aa: CASSTDRNTEAFF
v_gene: TRBV28; j_gene: TRBJ1-1; abundance: NA; d_gene: NA; CDR3nt: TGTGCCAGCAGTCGACAAAAGACACAAGCTTTCTTT; CDR3aa: CASSRQKTQAFF
v_gene: TRBV6-6; j_gene: TRBJ2-7; abundance: NA; d_gene: NA; CDR3nt: TGTGCCAGCAGTTACAAGGACTACGAGCAGTACTTC; CDR3aa: CASSYKDYEQYF
v_gene: TRBV18; j_gene: TRBJ2-3; abundance: NA; d_gene: NA; CDR3nt: TGTGCCAGCTCCCTCAGCACAGATACGCAGTATTTT; CDR3aa: CASSLSTDTQYF
v_gene: TRBV9; j_gene: TRBJ2-3; abundance: once; d_gene: TRBD2; CDR3nt: TGTGCCAGCAGCGTAGCGGGTAGCGGGGACACAGATACGCAGTATTTT; CDR3aa: CASSVAGSGDTDTQYF
v_gene: TRBV2; j_gene: TRBJ1-4; abundance: NA; d_gene: TRBD1; CDR3nt: TGTGCCAGCAGGGACAGGCTTTCTAATGAAAAACTGTTTTTT; CDR3aa: CASRDRLSNEKLFF
v_gene: TRBV5-6; j_gene: TRBJ1-6; abundance: NA; d_gene: NA; CDR3nt: TGTGCCAGCAGCCCCTGGGGGTATATGTATTCACCCCTCCACTTT; CDR3aa: CASSPWGYMYSPLHF
v_gene: TRBV6-1; j_gene: TRBJ2-3; abundance: NA; d_gene: NA; CDR3nt: TGTGCCAGCAGTGATACTGGGGTAGCGGCAGATACGCAGTATTTT; CDR3aa: CASSDTGVAADTQYF
v_gene: TRBV7-9; j_gene: TRBJ2-1; abundance: NA; d_gene: TRBD2; CDR3nt: TGTGCCAGCAGCCCTAGCGGGGGGAACTACAATGAGCAGTTCTTC; CDR3aa: CASSPSGGNYNEQFF
v_gene: TRBV7-2; j_gene: TRBJ1-5; abundance: NA; d_gene: NA; CDR3nt: TGTGCCAGCAGCTTGGCCAGGAATAGCAATCAGCCCCAGCATTTT; CDR3aa: CASSLARNSNQPQHF
v_gene: TRBV2; j_gene: TRBJ1-4; abundance: NA; d_gene: NA; CDR3nt: TGTGCCAGCAGTGTTTCAACAATTGTAACCTCAACTAATGAAAAACTGTTTTTT; CDR3aa: CASSVSTIVTSTNEKLFF
v_gene: TRBV2; j_gene: TRBJ2-6; abundance: NA; d_gene: NA; CDR3nt: TGTGCCAGCAGTGAACGTCCTGATGGGGCCAACGTCCTGACTTTC; CDR3aa: CASSERPDGANVLTF
v_gene: TRBV7-9; j_gene: TRBJ1-6; abundance: NA; d_gene: TRBD1; CDR3nt: TGTGCCAGCAGCCCGACAGGGGATAATTCACCCCTCCACTTT; CDR3aa: CASSPTGDNSPLHF
v_gene: TRBV5-4; j_gene: TRBJ2-5; abundance: NA; d_gene: TRBD2; CDR3nt: TGTGCCAGCAGCTTGGGGGGGGGAACAGAGACCCAGTACTTC; CDR3aa: CASSLGGGTETQYF
v_gene: TRBV28; j_gene: TRBJ1-6; abundance: NA; d_gene: NA; CDR3nt: TGTGCCAGCAGTTTATATGACCTGGGTTCACCCCTCCACTTT; CDR3aa: CASSLYDLGSPLHF
v_gene: TRBV7-2; j_gene: TRBJ2-7; abundance: NA; d_gene: NA; CDR3nt: TGTGCCAGCAGCTTAGCACCGGGACATCCTTACGAGCAGTACTTC; CDR3aa: CASSLAPGHPYEQYF
v_gene: TRBV5-4; j_gene: TRBJ1-3; abundance: NA; d_gene: TRBD1; CDR3nt: TGTGCCAGCAGCCGCACAGGGGAAGGAAACACCATATATTTT; CDR3aa: CASSRTGEGNTIYF
v_gene: TRBV18; j_gene: TRBJ1-1; abundance: NA; d_gene: TRBD1; CDR3nt: TGTGCCAGCTCGAGGGGACAGGGGATGAACACTGAAGCTTTCTTT; CDR3aa: CASSRGQGMNTEAFF
v_gene: TRBV5-1; j_gene: TRBJ1-2; abundance: NA; d_gene: NA; CDR3nt: TGCGCCAGCAGCTTGGGGGCCTCACAGGGATCTTATGGCTACACCTTC; CDR3aa: CASSLGASQGSYGYTF
v_gene: TRBV10-1; j_gene: TRBJ2-7; abundance: NA; d_gene: NA; CDR3nt: TGCGCCCCAGGGAGGCCCTACGAGCAGTACTTC; CDR3aa: CAPGRPYEQYF
v_gene: TRBV28; j_gene: TRBJ2-6; abundance: NA; d_gene: TRBD2; CDR3nt: TGTGCCAGCAGTGGGCCTAGCGGACTCTCTGGGGCCAACGTCCTGACTTTC; CDR3aa: CASSGPSGLSGANVLTF
v_gene: TRBV7-2; j_gene: TRBJ2-5; abundance: NA; d_gene: NA; CDR3nt: TGTGCCAGCAGCTTAGGGAGAGAGACCCAGTACTTC; CDR3aa: CASSLGRETQYF
v_gene: TRBV7-2; j_gene: TRBJ2-1; abundance: NA; d_gene: TRBD2; CDR3nt: TGTGCCAGCAGCCGGACTAGCGGGGGGGGAAATGAGCAGTTCTTC; CDR3aa: CASSRTSGGGNEQFF